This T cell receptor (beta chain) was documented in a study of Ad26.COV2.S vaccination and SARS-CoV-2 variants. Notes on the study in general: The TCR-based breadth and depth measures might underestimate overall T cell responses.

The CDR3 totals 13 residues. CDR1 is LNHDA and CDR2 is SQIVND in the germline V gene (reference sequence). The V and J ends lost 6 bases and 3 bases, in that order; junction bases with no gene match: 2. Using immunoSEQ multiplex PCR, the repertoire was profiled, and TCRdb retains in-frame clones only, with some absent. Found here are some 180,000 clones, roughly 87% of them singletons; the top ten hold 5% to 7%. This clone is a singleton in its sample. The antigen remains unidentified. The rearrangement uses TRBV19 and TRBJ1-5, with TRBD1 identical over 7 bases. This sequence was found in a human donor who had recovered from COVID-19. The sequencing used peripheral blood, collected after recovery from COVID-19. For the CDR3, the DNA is TGTGCCAGTAGGGGACAGTACAATCAGCCCCAGCATTTT. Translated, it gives CASRGQYNQPQHF.